A single sample is the source of the 18 T cell receptor beta chains below, sequenced in a study of blood T cell repertoires in COVID-19. Produced via immunoSEQ multiplex PCR; TCRdb's table is partial and in-frame only. Of 200,000 to 250,000 clones listed, under 90% are singletons. Sequences were obtained from PBMCs or T cells enriched from blood (not recorded which). Source of these receptors: a woman between 50 and 59 years old with acute COVID-19.

V gene TRBV9 combines with J gene TRBJ2-7; no clear D. The CDR3 has 13 residues. Germline CDR1 and CDR2: SGDLS and YYNGEE. The V and J ends lost 2 bases and 4 bases respectively, with 10 bases between them. The CDR3 coding sequence is TGTGCCAGCAGCGTCGGTAACGGGTACGAGCAGTACTTC. It translates to CASSVGNGYEQYF.

V usage is TRBV7-9 and J usage is TRBJ1-6; unclear D gene. Germline V gives CDR1 SEHNR, CDR2 FQNEAQ (reference sequence). CDR3 length equals 14 residues. Trimming removed 3 bases from V and 3 bases from J, with 6 bases in between. CDR3 sequence reads: CASSLDFYNSPLHF. The CDR3 region has the DNA TGTGCCAGCAGCTTGGACTTCTATAATTCACCCCTCCACTTT.

The J gene is TRBJ2-5, the V gene TRBV5-4; the match to TRBD2 covers 7 bases. This CDR3 region has 13 residues. The germline gives CDR1 SGHNT, CDR2 YYREEE (reference sequence). V lost 2 bases to trimming and J lost 5 bases; unmatched junction nucleotides: 3. CDR3 sequence (DNA): TGTGCCAGCAGCTTAAACGGGGGGGAGACCCAGTACTTC. Translated: CASSLNGGETQYF.

This clone occurred a few times. The chain is built from TRBV9 and TRBJ2-6; TRBD1 agrees at 9 bases. The junction had 10 bases not matched to a gene; V was cut back by 3 bases and J by 0 bases. Germline V CDR1 and CDR2: SGDLS, YYNGEE. The CDR3 is 19 amino acids. In nucleotides, the CDR3 is TGTGCCAGCAGCGCGACAGGGGGGATACTCAGCTCTGGGGCCAACGTCCTGACTTTC. This gives the protein CASSATGGILSSGANVLTF. Full variable domain (outside the CDR3, taken from reference TRBV9 and TRBJ2-6): DSGVTQTPKHLITATGQRVTLRCSPRSGDLSVYWYQQSLDQGLQFLIQYYNGEERAKGNILERFSAQQFPDLHSELNLSSLELGDSALYFCASSATGGILSSGANVLTFGAGSRLTVL.

The chain links TRBV5-8 to TRBJ2-1; 8 bases align to TRBD2. Losses at the gene ends were 1 base for V and 2 bases for J; bases not matched to a gene: 5. This CDR3 is built from 16 residues. Germline assignment: CDR1 SGHTS and CDR2 YDEGEE. CDR3 residues: CASSLRLAITYNEQFF. DNA of the CDR3: TGTGCCAGCAGCTTGAGACTAGCGATCACCTACAATGAGCAGTTCTTC.

CDR3 sequence reads: CASSMGRAGGTDTQYF. The CDR3 DNA reads as TGTGCCAGTAGTATGGGAAGAGCGGGGGGAACAGATACGCAGTATTTT. The rearrangement uses TRBV19 and TRBJ2-3; 9 bases map to TRBD2. Germline V gene lookup returns CDR1 LNHDA and CDR2 SQIVND (reference sequence). The CDR3 is 16 amino acids. V was clipped by 3 bases and J by 3 bases; unmatched bases: 7.

The chain has TRBV6-1 and TRBJ1-2, with no clear D. Germline V lookup: CDR1 MNHNS, CDR2 SASEGT. The CDR3 is 13 residues long. V was shortened by 3 bases and J by 8 bases, with 13 bases between the two germline ends. CDR3 nucleotides: TGTGCCAGCAGTGAGCGCCCGGGTCGCGGCTACACCTTC. This encodes CASSERPGRGYTF.

This clone showed up just a few times. The genes are TRBV28 and TRBJ1-2, with 9 bases that match TRBD1. The CDR3 has 16 amino acids. After removal of 5 bases from V and 4 bases from J, the junction contained 11 bases not matched to a gene. Germline V gene sequence: CDR1 MDHEN, CDR2 SYDVKM. The CDR3 spells CASSLGTGMGGYGYTF. CDR3 DNA sequence: TGTGCCAGCAGTCTAGGGACAGGGATGGGAGGCTATGGCTACACCTTC.

This rearrangement joins TRBV3-1 (or the pseudogene TRBV3-2) to TRBJ2-1; the match to TRBD2 covers 12 bases. V lost 0 bases, J lost 14 bases, and 11 bases stayed unmatched. This CDR3 is 16 amino acids long. Germline assignment: CDR1 LGHDT and CDR2 YNNKEL (reference sequence). The CDR3 region is CASSQEQLAGGRGEFF. The CDR3 bases are TGTGCCAGCAGCCAAGAACAACTAGCGGGGGGTCGTGGGGAGTTCTTC.

This clone was found once. The chain is built from TRBV29-1 and TRBJ2-6; D is perhaps TRBD1 (5 bases). The V and J ends lost 6 bases and 4 bases respectively, with 13 bases between them. This CDR3 is built from 14 residues. Germline CDR1 SQVTM, CDR2 ANQGSEA. The CDR3 region is CSVQQVSGANVLTF. The DNA of the CDR3 is TGCAGCGTCCAACAGGTCTCAGGGGCCAACGTCCTGACTTTC.

The chain has TRBV28 and TRBJ2-5; D is possibly TRBD2 (6 bases). V was cut by 7 bases and J by 5 bases, with 23 bases left in between. The CDR3 has 16 amino acids. The germline CDR1 and CDR2 sequences are MDHEN and SYDVKM. The CDR3 DNA is TGTGCCAGCAAATCTATTACCGGGACTGGGCGGGAGACCCAGTACTTC. Amino acids: CASKSITGTGRETQYF.

J is TRBJ1-2 and V is TRBV18; D may be TRBD1 (6 bases). The CDR3 length is 14 residues. The germline V gene has CDR1 KGHSH and CDR2 LQKENI. Trimming left V 2 bases short and J 5 bases short, with 12 bases between. DNA of the CDR3: TGTGCCAGCTCACCAGCAGGGGCGGGTTATGGCTACACCTTC. Translating gives CASSPAGAGYGYTF.

This clone was observed a single time. The rearrangement joins TRBV7-6 to TRBJ1-2; TRBD1 matches at 8 bases. In germline, CDR1 is SGHVS, CDR2 FNYEAQ. V gave up 6 bases and J gave up 4 bases; unmatched junction bases: 7. The CDR3 loop spans 14 amino acids. In DNA form, the CDR3 reads TGTGCCAGCAGTCGAGGGGACAGGTTCTATGGCTACACCTTC. Translation gives CASSRGDRFYGYTF.

V gene TRBV4-1 combines with J gene TRBJ2-7; 9 nucleotides line up with TRBD1. CDR3 length: 15 residues. Germline V CDR1 and CDR2: MGHRA, YSYEKL. The V gene end was trimmed by 0 bases and the J gene end by 3 bases; junction bases not matched to a gene: 3. CDR3 in amino acids: CASSQDRGQGYEQYF. For the CDR3, the DNA is TGCGCCAGCAGCCAAGATCGGGGACAGGGCTACGAGCAGTACTTC.

This CDR3 reads CASSLGQGSSYSEAFF. Written as DNA, the CDR3 is TGTGCCAGCAGCTTGGGGCAGGGATCCTCTTATTCTGAAGCTTTCTTT. The chain is built from TRBV5-4 and TRBJ1-1; D perhaps matches TRBD1 (5 bases). The germline V gene has CDR1 SGHNT and CDR2 YYREEE (reference sequence). V shed 0 bases and J shed 6 bases, with 18 bases lying between them. The CDR3 consists of 16 residues.

This clone was counted only a few times. CDR3: CASSQGQGANYGYTF. CDR3 nucleotide sequence: TGCGCCAGCAGCCAAGGACAGGGGGCAAACTATGGCTACACCTTC. The J gene is TRBJ1-2, the V gene TRBV4-1, with 10 bases aligning to TRBD1. Trimming at V came to 1 base and at J to 2 bases, leaving 1 base not matched to a gene. Germline CDR1 MGHRA, CDR2 YSYEKL. This CDR3 is 15 amino acids long.

This clone was seen many times. The CDR3: CAISESGLAGTYQETQYF. The CDR3 DNA reads as TGTGCCATCAGTGAGTCAGGATTAGCGGGGACCTACCAAGAGACCCAGTACTTC. This chain links TRBV10-3 with TRBJ2-5, with 8 bases fitting TRBD2. The germline V gene has CDR1 ENHRY and CDR2 SYGVKD. The V segment lost 0 bases and the J segment 0 bases; nucleotides outside the gene matches: 9. CDR3 length: 18 residues.

This clone has just one count. V usage is TRBV27 and J usage is TRBJ2-1; TRBD2 matches at 7 bases. The CDR3 extends over 15 amino acids. The germline V gene has CDR1 MNHEY and CDR2 SMNVEV (reference sequence). Germline trimming cut 8 bases from V and 4 bases from J; bases unmatched to any gene: 11. CDR3 sequence reads: CASSPLAGAYNEQFF. The CDR3 DNA is TGTGCCAGCTCACCGCTGGCGGGAGCGTACAATGAGCAGTTCTTC.